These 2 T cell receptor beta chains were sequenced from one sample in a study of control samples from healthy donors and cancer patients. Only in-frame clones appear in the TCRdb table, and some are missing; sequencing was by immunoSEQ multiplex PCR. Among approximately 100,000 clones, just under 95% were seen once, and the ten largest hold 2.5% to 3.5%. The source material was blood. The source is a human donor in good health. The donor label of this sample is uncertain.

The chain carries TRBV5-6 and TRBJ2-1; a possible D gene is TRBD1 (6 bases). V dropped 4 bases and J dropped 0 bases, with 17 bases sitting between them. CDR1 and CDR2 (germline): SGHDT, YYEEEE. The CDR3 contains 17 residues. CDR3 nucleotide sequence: TGTGCCAGCAGCCGGGACCCCCCCAGGGGCTCCTACAATGAGCAGTTCTTC. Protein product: CASSRDPPRGSYNEQFF.

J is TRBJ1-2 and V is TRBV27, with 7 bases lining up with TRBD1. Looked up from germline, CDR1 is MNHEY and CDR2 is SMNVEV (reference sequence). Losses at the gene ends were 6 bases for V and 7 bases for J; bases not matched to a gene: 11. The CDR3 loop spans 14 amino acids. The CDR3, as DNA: TGTGCCAGCAGGAGAACCGACAGGGAAGGTGGCTACACCTTC. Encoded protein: CASRRTDREGGYTF.